The 21 T cell receptor beta chains presented below share a single source sample, sequenced in a study of monozygotic twins with inflammatory bowel disease. TCRdb reprocessed the 5' RACE reads; each CDR3 protein has one entry and no DNA is given. This sample's table has some 170,000 distinct CDR3 sequences. The sample was blood. The receptor source for this set is a human donor with ulcerative colitis or Crohn's disease, or a healthy co-twin of an affected twin (not recorded which).

The chain has TRBV28 and TRBJ1-2. The CDR3 is 12 residues long. Germline V CDR1 and CDR2: MDHEN, SYDVKM. CDR3 protein: CASSLFVNGYTF.

This chain joins TRBV5-1 and TRBJ2-1; without DNA, the TCRdb call of TRBD1 cannot be checked. The CDR3 totals 15 residues. The germline gives CDR1 SGHRS, CDR2 YFSETQ. The CDR3 reads CASSLAVGGYNEQFF.

The CDR3 loop is CASSFLGQGSYEQYF. The V gene is TRBV7-2, the J gene TRBJ2-7; TCRdb returns TRBD1, unconfirmable since there is no DNA. Germline-derived CDR1 and CDR2 are SGHTA and FQGNSA. The CDR3 extends over 15 amino acids.

The rearrangement links TRBV20-1 to TRBJ2-2; TCRdb's D call of TRBD2 is untestable without DNA. Germline V CDR1 and CDR2: DFQATT, SNEGSKA (reference sequence). CDR3 size: 14 residues. This chain's CDR3 is CSARAGGPTGELFF.

The J gene is TRBJ2-7, the V gene TRBV12-3 or TRBV12-4; the D call of TRBD1 rests on TCRdb alone, since no DNA is present to check it. The length of the CDR3 is 13 residues. This chain's CDR3 is CASSFYREYEQYF.

The chain has TRBV20-1 and TRBJ2-5; TCRdb selects TRBD2, and the lack of DNA leaves this call unchecked. This CDR3 has 14 residues. Germline loops: CDR1 DFQATT, CDR2 SNEGSKA (reference sequence). The CDR3: CSAGRGGPQETQYF.

V gene TRBV10-3 combines with J gene TRBJ2-3. The CDR3 spans 15 residues. From germline, CDR1 is ENHRY and CDR2 SYGVKD. This CDR3 reads CALKGEDTSTDTQYF.

V is TRBV7-2 and J is TRBJ2-1; the D call of TRBD1 rests on TCRdb alone, since no DNA is present to check it. Germline assignment: CDR1 SGHTA and CDR2 FQGNSA. This CDR3 is 15 amino acids long. CDR3 sequence: CASSLGLPRVHEQFF. Filled out from reference TRBV7-2 and TRBJ2-1, the complete variable domain reads GAGVSQSPSNKVTEKGKDVELRCDPISGHTALYWYRQSLGQGLEFLIYFQGNSAPDKSGLPSDRFSAERTGGSVSTLTIQRTQQEDSAVYLCASSLGLPRVHEQFFGPGTRLTVL.

The J gene is TRBJ1-1, the V gene TRBV7-6; TCRdb outputs TRBD1, but without DNA this stays unchecked. Germline loops: CDR1 SGHVS, CDR2 FNYEAQ. The CDR3 consists of 14 residues. Here the CDR3 reads CASSLGRGITEAFF.

This chain connects TRBV12-3 or TRBV12-4 to TRBJ2-2; lacking DNA, the TRBD2 call made by TCRdb goes unchecked. There are 14 residues in the CDR3. The CDR3 loop is CASTDRLAPGELFF.

This chain uses TRBV19 with TRBJ2-1; TCRdb picks TRBD2, but there is no DNA to check that call. CDR1 and CDR2 from the germline V gene are LNHDA and SQIVND (reference sequence). The CDR3 covers 15 residues. The CDR3 loop reads CASRIGRVGYNEQFF.

The rearrangement joins TRBV5-1 to TRBJ2-5; TCRdb proposes TRBD1, but this gene call is untestable without DNA. There are 13 residues in the CDR3. CDR1 and CDR2 from the germline V gene are SGHRS and YFSETQ. The CDR3 spells CASSLLQEETQYF.

The rearrangement uses TRBV9 and TRBJ2-2. The length of the CDR3 is 13 residues. The germline gives CDR1 SGDLS, CDR2 YYNGEE. The CDR3 sequence: CASGTINTGELFF.

CDR3 protein: CASSLRQHPGGDGYTF. The chain recombines TRBV7-2 with TRBJ1-2; TCRdb's D call, TRBD1, is unchecked because there is no DNA. The CDR3 runs 16 residues. Germline V CDR1 and CDR2: SGHTA, FQGNSA.

The chain carries TRBV7-2 and TRBJ2-3; TCRdb reports TRBD2, a call that lacks DNA to check it against. CDR1 and CDR2 from the germline V gene are SGHTA and FQGNSA. The CDR3 loop spans 14 amino acids. The CDR3 loop reads CASSPALSGDTQYF. The full variable domain, its missing parts supplied by reference TRBV7-2 and TRBJ2-3, is GAGVSQSPSNKVTEKGKDVELRCDPISGHTALYWYRQSLGQGLEFLIYFQGNSAPDKSGLPSDRFSAERTGGSVSTLTIQRTQQEDSAVYLCASSPALSGDTQYFGPGTRLTVL.

This chain joins TRBV2 and TRBJ1-5. Germline lookup yields CDR1 SNHLY and CDR2 FYNNEI. CDR3 length equals 14 residues. CDR3 in amino acids: CASSEPFGNQPQHF.

V and J are TRBV18 and TRBJ1-5; as DNA is missing, the TRBD1 call by TCRdb cannot be tested. CDR1 and CDR2 from the germline V gene are KGHSH and LQKENI. The CDR3 totals 14 residues. CDR3 amino acids: CASSPYRDNQPQHF.

This sequence joins TRBV7-3 and TRBJ1-3; TCRdb reports TRBD1, a call that lacks DNA to check it against. Germline V gives CDR1 SGHTA, CDR2 FQGTGA. The CDR3 extends over 20 amino acids. The CDR3 sequence is CASSPAPTQDRANSGNTIYF.

The chain joins TRBV9 to TRBJ2-7; TCRdb proposes TRBD1, but this gene call is untestable without DNA. Germline CDR1 SGDLS, CDR2 YYNGEE. The CDR3 loop spans 15 amino acids. CDR3 protein: CASSIGGQLTYEQYF.

This chain connects TRBV7-9 to TRBJ1-2; without DNA, the TCRdb call of TRBD1 cannot be checked. The CDR3 is made up of 15 amino acids. Germline-derived CDR1 and CDR2 are SEHNR and FQNEAQ (reference sequence). This CDR3 reads CASSLGTGGDYGYTF.

The genes are TRBV20-1 and TRBJ2-4; TCRdb lists TRBD1, though no DNA is available to test this call. CDR3 length equals 22 residues. Germline CDR1 is DFQATT and CDR2 is SNEGSKA (reference sequence). The CDR3 here is CSARDLIGGGSVRELAKNIQYF.